One and the same sample provided the 9 T cell receptor beta chains below, sequenced in a study of blood T cell repertoires in COVID-19. The repertoire was sequenced with immunoSEQ multiplex PCR; TCRdb's copy has only in-frame clones and lacks some. The table lists almost 80,000 clones, roughly 80% of them singletons. Sequences were obtained from peripheral blood. Every receptor here comes from a woman in her 70s with acute or convalescent COVID-19.

The genes are TRBV10-2 and TRBJ1-5, with a tentative D call TRBD1 (6 bases). V shed 3 bases and J shed 2 bases, with 11 bases lying between them. CDR1 is WSHSY and CDR2 is SAAADI in the germline V gene. The CDR3 is made up of 15 amino acids. The CDR3 loop reads CASSDRGRGNQPQHF. The CDR3 DNA reads as TGCGCCAGCAGTGACAGGGGTAGGGGCAATCAGCCCCAGCATTTT.

The sample holds one count of this clone. The J gene is TRBJ1-2, the V gene TRBV12-3 or TRBV12-4; D unresolved. The CDR3 contains 13 residues. The V and J ends lost 3 bases and 6 bases respectively, with 11 bases between them. The CDR3 protein is CASSFPYGDGYTF. The CDR3 DNA follows: TGTGCCAGCAGTTTCCCCTACGGGGATGGCTACACCTTC.

This rearrangement joins TRBV3-1 (or the pseudogene TRBV3-2) to TRBJ1-1; TRBD1 matches at 7 bases. The CDR3 length is 15 residues. V lost 1 base to trimming and J lost 5 bases; unmatched junction nucleotides: 7. Germline assignment: CDR1 LGHDT and CDR2 YNNKEL (reference sequence). CDR3 in DNA: TGTGCCAGCAGCCAAGTAACAGGGGAAGGGACTGAAGCTTTCTTT. Translated: CASSQVTGEGTEAFF.

J is TRBJ2-1 and V is TRBV9; D gene ambiguous. Germline V gene sequence: CDR1 SGDLS, CDR2 YYNGEE. The CDR3 is made up of 12 amino acids. V lost 4 bases and J 5 bases, leaving 7 bases between the germline ends. The CDR3 protein is CASSPLNNEQFF. CDR3 nucleotide sequence: TGTGCCAGCAGCCCTCTAAACAATGAGCAGTTCTTC.

This clone was counted between two and nine times. CDR3 coding DNA: TGTGCTAGTGGTTTGTGGACAGGGGGCAGGGAGCCCCAGCATTTT. This gives the protein CASGLWTGGREPQHF. The chain combines TRBV12-5 with TRBJ1-5; 11 bases align to TRBD1. Germline V gene data show CDR1 as LGHNT and CDR2 as FRNRAP. Trimming cost V 2 bases and J 8 bases; bases outside gene matches: 5. The length of the CDR3 is 15 residues.

V and J are TRBV6-5 and TRBJ1-5; the D gene is possibly TRBD1 (5 bases). Germline V gene lookup returns CDR1 MNHEY and CDR2 SVGAGI. V was trimmed by 2 bases and J by 3 bases, leaving 8 bases between them. The CDR3 consists of 14 residues. In DNA, the CDR3 is TGTGCCAGCAGTTACGAAGGGGTCAATCAGCCCCAGCATTTT. This encodes CASSYEGVNQPQHF.

V usage is TRBV7-2 and J usage is TRBJ2-7; 7 nucleotides line up with TRBD1. V trimming: 1 base; J trimming: 0 bases; junction bases outside the gene matches: 3. The V gene's germline CDR1 is SGHTA and CDR2 FQGNSA. The CDR3 runs 15 residues. The CDR3 nucleotides read TGTGCCAGCAGCTTAGAGGGGGCGGCCTCCTACGAGCAGTACTTC. Residues: CASSLEGAASYEQYF.

V usage is TRBV11-3 and J usage is TRBJ2-3; tentatively, D is TRBD2 (6 bases). The V end lost 5 bases, the J end lost 4 bases, and 13 bases lay between the germline ends. Per germline, CDR1 SGHNT and CDR2 YENEEA. The CDR3 length is 14 residues. The CDR3: CASSARLDADTQYF. In DNA form, the CDR3 reads TGTGCCAGCAGCGCCCGACTAGACGCAGATACGCAGTATTTT.

The rearrangement uses TRBV7-8 and TRBJ1-2; D gene unclear. Trimming shortened V by 3 bases and J by 3 bases, and 8 bases separated the two germline ends. CDR1 and CDR2 (germline): SGHVS, FQNEAQ. The CDR3 consists of 13 residues. The CDR3 DNA follows: TGTGCCAGCAGCTTTCTTACGGACTATGGCTACACCTTC. Residues: CASSFLTDYGYTF. Full variable domain (outside the CDR3, taken from reference TRBV7-8 and TRBJ1-2): GAGVSQSPRYKVAKRGQDVALRCDPISGHVSLFWYQQALGQGPEFLTYFQNEAQLDKSGLPSDRFFAERPEGSVSTLKIQRTQQEDSAVYLCASSFLTDYGYTFGSGTRLTVV.